This T cell receptor beta chain was identified during a study of cytomegalovirus exposure and HLA in healthy donors. Researchers ran the PCR with 60 Vbeta and 13 Jbeta primers. Sequenced by immunoSEQ multiplex PCR; TCRdb stores in-frame clones only, minus some. Among about 77,000 clones listed, about four fifths were seen once. The CDR3 runs 15 residues. The V end was cut by 4 bases, the J end by 4 bases, with 14 bases between. In germline, CDR1 is SEHNR, CDR2 FQNEAQ (reference sequence). As for this clone: Its antigen is unknown.

Broader study findings: In a later analysis, at a false discovery rate of 0.05, fewer than 20,000 TCR beta sequences matched HLA alleles.

This receptor was obtained from a man aged 35 to 55 in good health and CMV-seronegative. Sequencing was carried out using PBMCs. The chain employs TRBV7-9 and TRBJ2-1, with a weak D call TRBD2 (5 bases). The CDR3 region has the DNA TGTGCCAGCAGCTCCCAGCGGCCTCAGTACAATGAGCAGTTCTTC. The encoded protein is CASSSQRPQYNEQFF. Full variable domain (outside the CDR3, taken from reference TRBV7-9 and TRBJ2-1): DTGVSQNPRHKITKRGQNVTFRCDPISEHNRLYWYRQTLGQGPEFLTYFQNEAQLEKSRLLSDRFSAERPKGSFSTLEIQRTEQGDSAMYLCASSSQRPQYNEQFFGPGTRLTVL.